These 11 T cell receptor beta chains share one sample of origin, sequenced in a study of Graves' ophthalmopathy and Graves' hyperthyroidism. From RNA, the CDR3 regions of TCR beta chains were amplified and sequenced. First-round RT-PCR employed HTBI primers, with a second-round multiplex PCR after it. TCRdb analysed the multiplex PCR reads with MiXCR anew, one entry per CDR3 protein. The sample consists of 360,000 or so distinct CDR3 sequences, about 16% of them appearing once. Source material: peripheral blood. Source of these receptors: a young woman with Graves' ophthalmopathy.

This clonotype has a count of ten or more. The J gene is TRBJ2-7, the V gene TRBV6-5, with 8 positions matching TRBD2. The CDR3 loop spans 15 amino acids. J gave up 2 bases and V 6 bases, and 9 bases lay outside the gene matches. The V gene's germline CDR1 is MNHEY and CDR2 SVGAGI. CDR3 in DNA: TGTGCCAGCAGCCCGCTCGCGGGAGGCACCTACGAGCAGTACTTC. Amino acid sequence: CASSPLAGGTYEQYF.

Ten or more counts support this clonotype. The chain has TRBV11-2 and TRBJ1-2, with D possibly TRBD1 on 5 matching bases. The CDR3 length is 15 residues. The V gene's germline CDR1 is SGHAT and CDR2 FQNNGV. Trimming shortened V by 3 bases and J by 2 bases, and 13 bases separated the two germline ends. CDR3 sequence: CASSLVGPSNYGYTF. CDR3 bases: TGTGCCAGCAGCTTGGTGGGGCCTTCCAACTATGGCTACACCTTC.

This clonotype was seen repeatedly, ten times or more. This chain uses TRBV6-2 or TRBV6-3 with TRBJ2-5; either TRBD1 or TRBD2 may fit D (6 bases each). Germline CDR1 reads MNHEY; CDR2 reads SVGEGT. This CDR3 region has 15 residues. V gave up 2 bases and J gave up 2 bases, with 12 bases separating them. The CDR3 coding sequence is TGTGCCAGCAGTTACAGGGGGGAGTTTCAAGAGACCCAGTACTTC. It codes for CASSYRGEFQETQYF.

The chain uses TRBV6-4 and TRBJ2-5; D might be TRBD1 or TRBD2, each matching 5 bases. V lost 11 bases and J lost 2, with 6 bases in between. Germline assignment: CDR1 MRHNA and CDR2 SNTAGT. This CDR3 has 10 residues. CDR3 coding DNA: TGTGCCGGGGGACAAGAGACCCAGTACTTC. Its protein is CAGGQETQYF.

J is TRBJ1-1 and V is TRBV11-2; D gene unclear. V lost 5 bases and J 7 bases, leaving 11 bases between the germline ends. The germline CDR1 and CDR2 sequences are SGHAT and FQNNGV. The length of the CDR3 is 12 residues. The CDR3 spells CASSTGLNEAFF. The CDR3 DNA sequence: TGTGCCAGCAGCACCGGCCTCAATGAAGCTTTCTTT. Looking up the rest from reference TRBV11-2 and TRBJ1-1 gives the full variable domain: EAGVAQSPRYKIIEKRQSVAFWCNPISGHATLYWYQQILGQGPKLLIQFQNNGVVDDSQLPKDRFSAERLKGVDSTLKIQPAKLEDSAVYLCASSTGLNEAFFGQGTRLTVV.

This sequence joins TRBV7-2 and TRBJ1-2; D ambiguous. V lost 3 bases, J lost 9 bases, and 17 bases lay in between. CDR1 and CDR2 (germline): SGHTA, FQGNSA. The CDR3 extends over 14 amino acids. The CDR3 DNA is TGTGCCAGCAGCTTCCTAGACACACTTGGGAGCTACACCTTC. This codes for CASSFLDTLGSYTF. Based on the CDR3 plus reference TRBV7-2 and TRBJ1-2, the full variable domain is GAGVSQSPSNKVTEKGKDVELRCDPISGHTALYWYRQSLGQGLEFLIYFQGNSAPDKSGLPSDRFSAERTGGSVSTLTIQRTQQEDSAVYLCASSFLDTLGSYTFGSGTRLTVV.

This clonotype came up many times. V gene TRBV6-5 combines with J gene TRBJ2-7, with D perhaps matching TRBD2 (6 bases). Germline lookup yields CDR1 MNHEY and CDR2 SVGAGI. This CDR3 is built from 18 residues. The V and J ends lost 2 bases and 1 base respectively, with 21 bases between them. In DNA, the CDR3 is TGTGCCAGCAGTTACCCAACTTTCCGGGGGAGTTCGTCCTACGAGCAGTACTTC. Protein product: CASSYPTFRGSSSYEQYF.

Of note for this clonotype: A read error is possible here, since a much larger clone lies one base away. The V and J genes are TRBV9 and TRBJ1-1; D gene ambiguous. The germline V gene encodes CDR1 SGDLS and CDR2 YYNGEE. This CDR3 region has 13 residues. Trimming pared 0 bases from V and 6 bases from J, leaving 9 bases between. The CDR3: CASSVVDRAEAFF. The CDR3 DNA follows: TGTGCCAGCAGCGTAGTGGATAGGGCTGAAGCTTTCTTT.

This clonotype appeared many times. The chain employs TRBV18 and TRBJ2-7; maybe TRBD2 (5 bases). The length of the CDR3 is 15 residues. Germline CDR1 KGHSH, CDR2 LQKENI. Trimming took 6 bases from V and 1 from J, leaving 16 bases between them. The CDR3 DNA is TGTGCCAGCTCCGGGGTAATGCAGGTATCCTACGAGCAGTACTTC. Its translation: CASSGVMQVSYEQYF.

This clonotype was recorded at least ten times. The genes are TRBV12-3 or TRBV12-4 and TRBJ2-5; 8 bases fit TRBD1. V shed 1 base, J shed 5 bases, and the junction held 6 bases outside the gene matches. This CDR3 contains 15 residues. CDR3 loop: CASSLGDRGIETQYF. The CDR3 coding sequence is TGTGCCAGCAGTTTAGGTGACAGGGGAATTGAGACCCAGTACTTC.

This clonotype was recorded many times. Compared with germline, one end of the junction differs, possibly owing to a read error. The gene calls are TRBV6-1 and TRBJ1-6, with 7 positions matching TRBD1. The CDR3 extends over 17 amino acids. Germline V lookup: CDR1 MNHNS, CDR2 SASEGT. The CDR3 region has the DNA TGTGCCAGCAGGGAAGGGGGCCTTAACCTTTATAATTCACCCCTCCACTTT. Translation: CASREGGLNLYNSPLHF.